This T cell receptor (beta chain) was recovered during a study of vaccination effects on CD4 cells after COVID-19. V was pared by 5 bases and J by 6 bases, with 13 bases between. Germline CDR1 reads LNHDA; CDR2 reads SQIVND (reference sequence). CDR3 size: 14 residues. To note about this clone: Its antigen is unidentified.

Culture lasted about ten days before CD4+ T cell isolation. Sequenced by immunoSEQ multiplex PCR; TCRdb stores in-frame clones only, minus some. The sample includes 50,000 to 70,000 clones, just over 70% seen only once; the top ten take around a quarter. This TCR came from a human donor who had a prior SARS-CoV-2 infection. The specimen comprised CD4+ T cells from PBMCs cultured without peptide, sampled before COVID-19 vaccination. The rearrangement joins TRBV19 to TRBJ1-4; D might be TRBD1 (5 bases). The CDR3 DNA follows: TGTGCCAGTAGTCATTTAGGGGTCGATGAAAAACTGTTTTTT. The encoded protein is CASSHLGVDEKLFF.